This T cell receptor (beta chain) appears in the sequencing data of a study of CD4 T cell repertoires in COVID-19. Turning to the study itself: CFSE-low cells expanded less than 13 days with IL-2, then restimulated with other coronavirus spikes.

Comments on this clone: What it binds is not known.

Study-wide results and limits: In SARS-CoV and/or HKU1 spike cultures, between 7 and 25% of SARS-CoV-2 clonotypes reappeared.

TCRdb's table, derived via immunoSEQ multiplex PCR, lists solely in-frame clones and lacks some. The table has about 75,000 clones, roughly 85% seen once. From germline, CDR1 is SGHRS and CDR2 YFSETQ. The CDR3 has 13 amino acids. V was shortened by 2 bases and J by 4 bases, with 6 bases between the two germline ends. The receptor's source is a human donor who had COVID-19. Sequencing used CD4+ T cells from peripheral blood, obtained after recovery from COVID-19. The chain links TRBV5-1 to TRBJ1-4; D is unresolved. DNA for the CDR3: TGCGCCAGCAGCTTCCGTTATAATGAAAAACTGTTTTTT. This translates into CASSFRYNEKLFF.